This TCR beta chain was recorded in a study of sequential checkpoint blockade in melanoma. Method: immunoSEQ multiplex PCR; TCRdb's copy keeps in-frame clones and lacks some. The data show about 12,000 clones, around 79% seen once. The CDR3 loop spans 16 amino acids. V lost 1 base and J 4 bases, leaving 16 bases between the germline ends. Germline V gives CDR1 SEHNR, CDR2 FQNEAQ (reference sequence). Treatment reported: randomized to nivolumab then ipilimumab (arm A) or the reverse (arm B). The sequence was collected from a human donor with melanoma. The J gene is TRBJ2-5, the V gene TRBV7-9; maybe TRBD1 (5 bases). The sequencing here drew on CD8+ T cells sorted from blood (inferred from file names), taken from a patient given nivolumab and ipilimumab in sequence. The CDR3 loop reads CASSLGARAVGETQYF. In nucleotides, the CDR3 is TGTGCCAGCAGCTTAGGGGCCAGGGCCGTTGGAGAGACCCAGTACTTC.